Sequencing of this TCR beta chain was carried out in a study of blood T cell repertoires in COVID-19. CDR1 SNHLY and CDR2 FYNNEI come from the germline V gene. This CDR3 contains 16 residues. Losses at the gene ends were 3 bases for V and 4 bases for J; bases not matched to a gene: 7. Sequencing used immunoSEQ multiplex PCR; TCRdb keeps in-frame clones, though not all of them. The table lists hundreds of thousands of clones, over 80% of them singletons, with approximately 1.4% in the top ten. The source is a middle-aged woman who had recovered from COVID-19. The genes are TRBV2 and TRBJ1-5; 9 nucleotides match TRBD1. The specimen sequenced was peripheral blood. CDR3 DNA sequence: TGTGCCAGCAGTGAGGACAGGGGAATCCCTAATCAGCCCCAGCATTTT. This encodes CASSEDRGIPNQPQHF.